The sequence of this T cell receptor beta chain was determined in a study of shared clonotypes between healthy human individuals. CD45RO-negative, CCR7-positively selected cells formed the naive CD8 fraction, excluding terminally differentiated effector memory CD45RA+ cells. V shed 0 bases and J 0 bases; nucleotides not matched to a gene: 7. The CDR3 spans 18 residues. Germline-derived CDR1 and CDR2 are MNHEY and SMNVEV (reference sequence). Libraries were prepared by immunoSEQ multiplex PCR; TCRdb keeps only in-frame clonotypes and omits some of them. The sample records hundreds of thousands of clones, 95% being singletons.

The chain is built from TRBV27 and TRBJ2-4, with 8 bases matching TRBD1. The sequence derives from a woman in her 30s in good health. Material: naive CD8+ T cells sorted from blood. As DNA, the CDR3 is TGTGCCAGCAGTTTATCCCCCGGGACAGGACTAGCCAAAAACATTCAGTACTTC. This gives the protein CASSLSPGTGLAKNIQYF.